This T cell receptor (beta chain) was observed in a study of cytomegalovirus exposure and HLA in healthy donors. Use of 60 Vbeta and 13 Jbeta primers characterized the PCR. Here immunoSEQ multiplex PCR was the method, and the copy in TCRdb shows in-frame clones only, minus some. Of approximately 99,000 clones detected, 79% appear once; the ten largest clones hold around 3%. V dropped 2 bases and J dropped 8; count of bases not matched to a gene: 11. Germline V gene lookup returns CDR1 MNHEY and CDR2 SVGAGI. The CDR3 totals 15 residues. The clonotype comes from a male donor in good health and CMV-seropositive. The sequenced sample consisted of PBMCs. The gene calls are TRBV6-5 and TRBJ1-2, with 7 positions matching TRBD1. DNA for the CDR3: TGTGCCAGCAGTTACGTGACAGGGTCTACCCTGGGCTACACCTTC. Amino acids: CASSYVTGSTLGYTF.